The source of this TCR beta chain is a study of a mutant IDH1 vaccine in newly diagnosed glioma. For the study at large: Vaccines were first given 4-6 weeks after radiotherapy alone, or with temozolomide cycles.

On this clone itself: Its specificity is not known.

Produced via immunoSEQ multiplex PCR; TCRdb's table is partial and in-frame only. This table has approximately 61,000 clones, around 80% appearing once. Trimming cost V 1 base and J 5 bases, with 14 bases left between them. The CDR3 has 15 amino acids. Germline V lookup: CDR1 LGHNA, CDR2 YNFKEQ. The sample's time point: week 5, during vaccination. Every vaccination contained 300 ug of the mutant IDH1 20-mer peptide and was paired with topical imiquimod. The V and J genes are TRBV4-2 and TRBJ1-1; D possibly corresponds to TRBD1 (6 bases). The TCR sequence derives from a woman aged 45-60 years with glioma. This material consisted of PBMCs, taken from a glioma patient whose treatment included an IDH1 peptide vaccine. CDR3 residues: CASSQAGQLGTEAFF. The CDR3 coding sequence is TGTGCCAGCAGCCAAGCCGGACAGTTGGGAACTGAAGCTTTCTTT.